This T cell receptor (beta chain) was observed in a study of blood T cell repertoires in COVID-19. Study in general: The analysed material was cDNA or gDNA that came from T cells, B-cell-depleted T cells, or PBMCs.

CDR3 size: 15 residues. V lost 3 bases and J lost 4; bases outside the gene matches: 4. From germline, CDR1 is SNHLY and CDR2 FYNNEI. Study processing details: Estimation of nucleated cell counts was performed using reference gene primer amplification. Clones were sequenced by immunoSEQ multiplex PCR, and TCRdb holds only the in-frame ones, with some missing. That table gives V, J and clone size, and the DNA gave D and trimming. The table shows 55,000 to 70,000 clones, with more than 85% occurring only once. The sequence was collected from a man between 40 and 49 years old with COVID-19, enrolled during active disease. Sequenced: peripheral blood. The rearrangement joins TRBV2 to TRBJ2-2; 8 bases match TRBD2. CDR3 nucleotides: TGTGCCAGCAGTGACGCGGGGGGCCCCACCGGGGAGCTGTTTTTT. Its translation: CASSDAGGPTGELFF.